One sample yielded the 20 T cell receptor beta chains listed below, sequenced in a study of blood T cell repertoires in COVID-19. TCRdb's table, derived via immunoSEQ multiplex PCR, lists solely in-frame clones and lacks some. The sample consists of some 200,000 clones, 92% of them appearing once. Material: peripheral blood. The receptor set was obtained from a young man with acute or convalescent COVID-19.

This chain joins TRBV18 and TRBJ2-7; 7 bases match TRBD2. Germline CDR1 reads KGHSH; CDR2 reads LQKENI. The junction had 12 bases not matched to a gene; V was cut back by 3 bases and J by 7 bases. This CDR3 comprises 15 residues. Here the CDR3 DNA reads TGTGCCAGCTCACCGATGAGACTAGCAGGTGGGGAGCAGTACTTC. It encodes CASSPMRLAGGEQYF. The variable domain in full, with the rest retrieved from reference TRBV18 and TRBJ2-7, is NAGVMQNPRHLVRRRGQEARLRCSPMKGHSHVYWYRQLPEEGLKFMVYLQKENIIDESGMPKERFSAEFPKEGPSILRIQQVVRGDSAAYFCASSPMRLAGGEQYFGPGTRLTVT.

The rearrangement links TRBV4-2 to TRBJ1-2, with 9 nucleotides matching TRBD1. The CDR3 spans 14 residues. V shed 5 bases and J 7 bases; nucleotides not matched to a gene: 8. Germline CDR1 and CDR2: LGHNA and YNFKEQ. The CDR3 sequence: CASSTSGTGFGYTF. The DNA of the CDR3 is TGTGCCAGCAGCACCAGTGGGACAGGGTTTGGCTACACCTTC.

The V call is TRBV27, the J call TRBJ2-2, with D maybe TRBD2 (5 bases). Germline V lookup: CDR1 MNHEY, CDR2 SMNVEV (reference sequence). The CDR3 runs 16 residues. Trimming shortened V by 7 bases and J by 0 bases, and 15 bases separated the two germline ends. CDR3 nucleotide sequence: TGTGCCAGCAAAGCAGGAGGCTACGCGAACACCGGGGAGCTGTTTTTT. Amino acids: CASKAGGYANTGELFF.

The chain has TRBV4-1 and TRBJ1-2; 10 bases align to TRBD1. The CDR3 runs to 15 residues. Germline V CDR1 and CDR2: MGHRA, YSYEKL. V lost 3 bases to trimming and J lost 3 bases; unmatched junction nucleotides: 4. In nucleotides, the CDR3 is TGCGCCAGCAGCCATAGGACAGGGGGTCACTATGGCTACACCTTC. Translation: CASSHRTGGHYGYTF.

The chain carries TRBV5-1 and TRBJ2-2; 7 bases fit TRBD1. Germline V CDR1 and CDR2: SGHRS, YFSETQ. The CDR3 has 17 residues. The V gene end was trimmed by 4 bases and the J gene end by 1 base; junction bases not matched to a gene: 10. The CDR3: CASSRRQGVGNTGELFF. The CDR3 DNA sequence: TGCGCCAGCAGCCGCCGACAGGGAGTGGGGAACACCGGGGAGCTGTTTTTT.

A remark on this clone: Within the sample, other DNA sequences also encode this same CDR3. V is TRBV12-3 or TRBV12-4 and J is TRBJ1-2; 11 bases map to TRBD1. The junction had 4 bases not matched to a gene; V was cut back by 5 bases and J by 8 bases. The CDR3 covers 13 residues. The CDR3 sequence is CASSPGQGGGYTF. CDR3 nucleotide sequence: TGTGCCAGCAGTCCGGGACAGGGGGGAGGCTACACCTTC.

The J gene is TRBJ2-3, the V gene TRBV4-1; D might be TRBD2 (6 bases). Per germline, CDR1 MGHRA and CDR2 YSYEKL. The CDR3 contains 16 residues. V was pared by 0 bases and J by 2 bases, with 12 bases between. This CDR3 is CASSQEPGLLTDTQYF. CDR3 in DNA: TGCGCCAGCAGCCAAGAACCGGGACTTCTCACAGATACGCAGTATTTT.

The gene calls are TRBV20-1 and TRBJ1-1, with 9 bases matching TRBD1. From germline, CDR1 is DFQATT and CDR2 SNEGSKA (reference sequence). The CDR3 covers 11 residues. CDR3 nucleotide sequence: TGCAAGGGACAGGGGAACACTGAAGCTTTCTTT. Translation gives CKGQGNTEAFF.

The rearrangement joins TRBV4-1 to TRBJ1-1; TRBD1 aligns across 8 bases. CDR3 length: 18 amino acids. Losses at the gene ends were 1 base for V and 4 bases for J; bases not matched to a gene: 14. Looked up from germline, CDR1 is MGHRA and CDR2 is YSYEKL. The CDR3 here is CASSQARDRYGYGTEAFF. CDR3 coding DNA: TGCGCCAGCAGCCAAGCTCGGGACAGGTACGGTTATGGCACTGAAGCTTTCTTT.

The rearrangement links TRBV29-1 to TRBJ2-1, with a tentative D call TRBD2 (6 bases). Germline CDR1 is SQVTM and CDR2 is ANQGSEA. V lost 3 bases and J 9 bases, leaving 12 bases between the germline ends. This CDR3 is built from 12 residues. The CDR3 region has the DNA TGCAGCGTTGACGGCGGGGCGGGTGAGCAGTTCTTC. Translation gives CSVDGGAGEQFF.

The rearrangement joins TRBV6-5 to TRBJ1-4; 7 nucleotides align to TRBD1. CDR1 is MNHEY and CDR2 is SVGAGI in the germline V gene. Trimming cost V 7 bases and J 0 bases; bases outside gene matches: 2. The CDR3 consists of 14 residues. CDR3 in DNA: TGTGCCAGCAAAGGGACAGCAACTAATGAAAAACTGTTTTTT. It codes for CASKGTATNEKLFF.

The chain couples TRBV6-4 to TRBJ1-5; tentative D call: TRBD1 (5 bases). Looked up from germline, CDR1 is MRHNA and CDR2 is SNTAGT. The CDR3 has 14 amino acids. V lost 7 bases and J lost 0, with 10 bases in between. CDR3 nucleotides: TGTGCCAGCATGGCGGGGGATAGCAATCAGCCCCAGCATTTT. It specifies CASMAGDSNQPQHF.

This clone turned up a few times. The chain links TRBV9 to TRBJ1-1; TRBD1 is a possible D gene (6 bases). The CDR3 has 15 residues. CDR1 is SGDLS, CDR2 YYNGEE, per germline. Trimming left V 0 bases short and J 1 base short, with 10 bases between. For the CDR3, the DNA is TGTGCCAGCAGCGTAGCAGGGGCCCAGAACACTGAAGCTTTCTTT. Translating it yields CASSVAGAQNTEAFF.

The rearrangement joins TRBV5-1 to TRBJ2-3; D perhaps matches TRBD2 (6 bases). The CDR3 loop spans 12 amino acids. V was trimmed by 3 bases and J by 6 bases, leaving 8 bases between them. The germline gives CDR1 SGHRS, CDR2 YFSETQ. CDR3: CASSYSGDTQYF. Written as DNA, the CDR3 is TGCGCCAGCAGCTACAGCGGGGATACGCAGTATTTT.

In this sample, this clone turned up a few times. The chain is built from TRBV4-1 and TRBJ2-7, with 9 bases that match TRBD2. Looked up from germline, CDR1 is MGHRA and CDR2 is YSYEKL. Trimming at V came to 1 base and at J to 6 bases, leaving 10 bases not matched to a gene. CDR3 length: 16 residues. The CDR3 spells CASSQGFLAGVGEQYF. In DNA, the CDR3 is TGCGCCAGCAGCCAAGGATTTTTAGCGGGAGTTGGCGAGCAGTACTTC.

This chain joins TRBV9 and TRBJ2-2, with a tentative D call TRBD2 (6 bases). Germline V gene lookup returns CDR1 SGDLS and CDR2 YYNGEE. V was trimmed by 1 base and J by 1 base, leaving 14 bases between them. The CDR3 loop spans 17 amino acids. The CDR3 protein is CASSVSYGGRNTGELFF. Written as DNA, the CDR3 is TGTGCCAGCAGCGTAAGTTACGGGGGTCGGAACACCGGGGAGCTGTTTTTT.

The gene calls are TRBV19 and TRBJ1-2, with 9 bases lining up with TRBD1. The germline V gene has CDR1 LNHDA and CDR2 SQIVND (reference sequence). Losses at the gene ends were 4 bases for V and 2 bases for J; bases not matched to a gene: 5. CDR3 length: 15 amino acids. The CDR3 spells CASSTPGQGNYGYTF. The DNA for the CDR3 is TGTGCCAGTAGTACCCCCGGACAGGGGAACTATGGCTACACCTTC. The whole variable domain, filled in from reference TRBV19 and TRBJ1-2, reads DGGITQSPKYLFRKEGQNVTLSCEQNLNHDAMYWYRQDPGQGLRLIYYSQIVNDFQKGDIAEGYSVSREKKESFPLTVTSAQKNPTAFYLCASSTPGQGNYGYTFGSGTRLTVV.

The V and J genes are TRBV9 and TRBJ1-5; TRBD1 might be the D (6 bases). The ends were cut back, 0 bases at V and 6 bases at J, with 13 bases in the middle. Germline V gene lookup returns CDR1 SGDLS and CDR2 YYNGEE. The CDR3 is made up of 15 amino acids. The CDR3 nucleotides read TGTGCCAGCAGCGTAGCAGGGGACTACGGTCAGCCCCAGCATTTT. It specifies CASSVAGDYGQPQHF.

The chain is built from TRBV19 and TRBJ2-1, with TRBD1 matching over 7 bases. V was clipped by 5 bases and J by 8 bases; unmatched bases: 12. CDR3 length: 15 residues. Germline V gives CDR1 LNHDA, CDR2 SQIVND (reference sequence). For the CDR3, the DNA is TGTGCCAGTAGTCCCGACTTGACAGGGTTCGATGAGCAGTTCTTC. Its translation: CASSPDLTGFDEQFF.

This sequence joins TRBV3-1 (or the pseudogene TRBV3-2) and TRBJ2-3; D perhaps matches TRBD2 (6 bases). The V end lost 5 bases, the J end lost 0 bases, and 12 bases lay between the germline ends. This CDR3 contains 15 residues. Germline CDR1 is LGHDT and CDR2 is YNNKEL (reference sequence). The CDR3 loop reads CASSFGTFSTDTQYF. The CDR3 bases are TGTGCCAGCAGCTTCGGGACTTTTAGCACAGATACGCAGTATTTT.